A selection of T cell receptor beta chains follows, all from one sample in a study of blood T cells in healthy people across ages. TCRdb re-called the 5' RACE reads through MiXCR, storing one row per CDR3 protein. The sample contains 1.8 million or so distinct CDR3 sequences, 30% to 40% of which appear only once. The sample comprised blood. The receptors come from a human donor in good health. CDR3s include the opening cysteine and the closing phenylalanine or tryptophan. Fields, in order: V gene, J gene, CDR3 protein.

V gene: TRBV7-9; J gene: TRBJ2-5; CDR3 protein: CASSFNVETQYF
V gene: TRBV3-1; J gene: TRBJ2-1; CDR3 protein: CASSQTWYRGGNEQFF
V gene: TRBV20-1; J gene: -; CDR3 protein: CVSKRGTFYEQYF
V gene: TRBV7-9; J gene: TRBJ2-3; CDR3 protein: CASSSFLPDTQYF
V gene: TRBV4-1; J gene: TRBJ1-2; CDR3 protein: CASSQVGGRVSGYTF
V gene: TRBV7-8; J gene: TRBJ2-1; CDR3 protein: CASSLAILRSVKPNNEQFF
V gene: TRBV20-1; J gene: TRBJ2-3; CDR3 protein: CSASPLGAGILADTQYF
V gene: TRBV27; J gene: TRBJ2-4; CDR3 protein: CTSSTSGLSYEQYF
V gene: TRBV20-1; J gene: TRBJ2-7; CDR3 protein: CSASPIDRTGYEQYF
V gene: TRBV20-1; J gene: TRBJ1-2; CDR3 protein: CSAWWSNYGYTF
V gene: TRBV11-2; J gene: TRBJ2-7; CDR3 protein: CASGQGNYEQYF
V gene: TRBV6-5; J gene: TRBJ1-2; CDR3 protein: CASSSLKDAGFVYTF
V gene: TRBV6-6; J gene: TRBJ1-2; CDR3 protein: CAGSHGTGSDYTF
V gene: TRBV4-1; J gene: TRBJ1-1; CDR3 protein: CASSQSREANTEAFF
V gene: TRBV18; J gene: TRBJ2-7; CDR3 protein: CASSLGTGNPYF
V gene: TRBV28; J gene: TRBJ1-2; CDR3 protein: CASSLQGPFSGYTF
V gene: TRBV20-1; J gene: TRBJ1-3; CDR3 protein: CSARLRNTIYF
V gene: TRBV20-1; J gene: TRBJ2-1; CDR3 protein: CSASGAPRNEQFF
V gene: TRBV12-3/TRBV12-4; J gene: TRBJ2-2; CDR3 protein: CATEPRYTGERFF
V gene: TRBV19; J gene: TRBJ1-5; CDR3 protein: CASSIRGSNQPQHF
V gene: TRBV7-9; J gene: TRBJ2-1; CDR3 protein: CASSLIGLAYNEQFF
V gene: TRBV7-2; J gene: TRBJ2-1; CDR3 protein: CASSLRWDFTGTSGNEQFF
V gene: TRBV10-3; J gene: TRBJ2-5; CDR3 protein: CASSYGHGREQYF
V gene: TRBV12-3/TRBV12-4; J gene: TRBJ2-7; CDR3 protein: CASSLDWHSSYEQYF
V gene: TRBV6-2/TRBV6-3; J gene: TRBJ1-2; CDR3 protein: CASSYSSDNYGYTF
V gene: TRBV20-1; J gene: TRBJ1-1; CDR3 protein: CSAIAYSVGPTNPFF
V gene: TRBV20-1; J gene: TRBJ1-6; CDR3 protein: CSARGQGARNSPLHF
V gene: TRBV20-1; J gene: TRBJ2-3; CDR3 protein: CSAWTSGGGFTQYF
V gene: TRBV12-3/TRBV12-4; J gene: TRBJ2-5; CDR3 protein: CASSRGLAGGRLQETQYF
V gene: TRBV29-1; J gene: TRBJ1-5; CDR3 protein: CSVQGFGNQPQHF
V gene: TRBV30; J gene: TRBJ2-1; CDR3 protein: CAWSRAANNEQFF
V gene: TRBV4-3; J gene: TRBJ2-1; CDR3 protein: CASSQESTYNEQFF
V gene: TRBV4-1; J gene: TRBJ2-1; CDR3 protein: CASSIPGQGAWNEQFF
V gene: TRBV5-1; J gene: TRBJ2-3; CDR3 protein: CASYGNTDAQYF
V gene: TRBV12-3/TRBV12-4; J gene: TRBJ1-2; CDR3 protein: CASSRAQGPMDGYTF
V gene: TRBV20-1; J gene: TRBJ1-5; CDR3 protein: CSAISGLGQPQHF
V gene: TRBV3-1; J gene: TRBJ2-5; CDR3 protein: CASGQGTGQQETQYF
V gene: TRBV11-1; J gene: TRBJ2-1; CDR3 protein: CASRLAVGNEQFF
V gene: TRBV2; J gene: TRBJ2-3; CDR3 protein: CASQTRADTQYF
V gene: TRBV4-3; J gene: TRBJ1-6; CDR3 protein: CASSQTGATSPLHF
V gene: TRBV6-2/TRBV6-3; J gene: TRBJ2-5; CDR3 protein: CASKDYRYQETQYF
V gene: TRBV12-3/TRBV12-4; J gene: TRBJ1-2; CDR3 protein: CASSQTGKLVNYGYTF
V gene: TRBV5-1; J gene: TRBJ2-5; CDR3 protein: CASSYYQSGETQYF
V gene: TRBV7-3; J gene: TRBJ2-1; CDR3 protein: CASGLTSGGSYNEQFF
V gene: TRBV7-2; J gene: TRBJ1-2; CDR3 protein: CASSLGPPGANYGYTF
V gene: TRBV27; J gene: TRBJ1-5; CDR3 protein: CASSLQGDNQPQHF